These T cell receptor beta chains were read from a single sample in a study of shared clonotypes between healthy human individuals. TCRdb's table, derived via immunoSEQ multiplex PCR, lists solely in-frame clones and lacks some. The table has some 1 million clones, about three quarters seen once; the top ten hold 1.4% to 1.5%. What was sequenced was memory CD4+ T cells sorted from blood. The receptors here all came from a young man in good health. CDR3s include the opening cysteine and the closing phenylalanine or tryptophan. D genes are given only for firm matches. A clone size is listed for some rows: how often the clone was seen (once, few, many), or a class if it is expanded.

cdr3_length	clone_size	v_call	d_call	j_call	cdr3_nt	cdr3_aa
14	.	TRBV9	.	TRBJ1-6	TGTGCCAGCAGCGTAGACAGGGCCGATTCACCCCTCCACTTT	CASSVDRADSPLHF
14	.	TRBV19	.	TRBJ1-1	TGTGCCAGTAGTATAAGTCCTTCTTACACTGAAGCTTTCTTT	CASSISPSYTEAFF
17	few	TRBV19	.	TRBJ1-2	TGTGCCAGTAGTATGAGCACGGGACTGCCACCCTCCTATGGCTACACCTTC	CASSMSTGLPPSYGYTF
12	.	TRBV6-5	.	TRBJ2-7	TGTGCCAGCCGAGGGGCTACCTACGAGCAGTACTTC	CASRGATYEQYF
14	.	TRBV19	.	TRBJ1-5	TGTGCCAGTAGTTTCCGACCCACCGGTCAGCCCCAGCATTTT	CASSFRPTGQPQHF
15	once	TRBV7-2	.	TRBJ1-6	TGTGCCAGCAGCTTATCCTTATTCGATAATTCACCCCTCCACTTT	CASSLSLFDNSPLHF
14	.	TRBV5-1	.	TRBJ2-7	TGCGCCAGCAGCTTCAATACAGGCTCCTACGAGCAGTACTTC	CASSFNTGSYEQYF
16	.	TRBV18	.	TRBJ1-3	TGTGCCAGCTCACCATCCGACACCAACTCTGGAAACACCATATATTTT	CASSPSDTNSGNTIYF
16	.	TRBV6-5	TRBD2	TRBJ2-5	TGTGCCAGCAGTTACTCGCCACTAGCGTCACAAGAGACCCAGTACTTC	CASSYSPLASQETQYF
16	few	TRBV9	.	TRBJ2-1	TGTGCCAGCAGCGTAGCCGGCGGGGTGCCGTCCAATGAGCAGTTCTTC	CASSVAGGVPSNEQFF
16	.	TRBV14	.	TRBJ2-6	TGTGCCAGCAGCCAAGATCCGGGACTCGCGGCCAACGTCCTGACTTTC	CASSQDPGLAANVLTF
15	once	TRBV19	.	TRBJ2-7	TGTGCCAGTCGCTCAACCGCCGCAGGGCCCTACGAGCAGTACTTC	CASRSTAAGPYEQYF
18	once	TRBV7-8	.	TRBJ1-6	TGTGCCAGCAGCTTAGCGGGCAGGGGACGCTCCTATAATTCACCCCTCCACTTT	CASSLAGRGRSYNSPLHF
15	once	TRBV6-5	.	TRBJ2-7	TGTGCCAGCAGTTACTATCGAGACGGCCCCTACGAGCAGTACTTC	CASSYYRDGPYEQYF
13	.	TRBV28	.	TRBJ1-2	TGTGCCAGCAGTTTTTTATTAGGTTATGGCTACACCTTC	CASSFLLGYGYTF
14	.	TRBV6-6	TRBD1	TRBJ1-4	TGTGCCAGCAGGGGACAGGGGGCGAGCGAAAAACTGTTTTTT	CASRGQGASEKLFF
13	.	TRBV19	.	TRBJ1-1	TGTGCCAGCGCGTATCGGCTCGGGACTGAAGCTTTCTTT	CASAYRLGTEAFF
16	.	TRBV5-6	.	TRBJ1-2	TGTGCCAGCAGCATTGATCCGGGACGGCGGGGCTATGGCTACACCTTC	CASSIDPGRRGYGYTF
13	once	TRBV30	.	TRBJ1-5	TGTGCCTGGAGTGGGGACCGTTATACGCCCCAGCATTTT	CAWSGDRYTPQHF
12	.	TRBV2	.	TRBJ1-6	TGTGCCAGCGAAGGGAGGGATTCACCCCTCCACTTT	CASEGRDSPLHF
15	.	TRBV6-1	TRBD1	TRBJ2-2	TGTGCCAGCAGAGGACAGGGGGCGAACACCGGGGAGCTGTTTTTT	CASRGQGANTGELFF
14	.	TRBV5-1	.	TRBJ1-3	TGCGCCAGCCGACCCGGGGGGGAAGGAAACACCATATATTTT	CASRPGGEGNTIYF
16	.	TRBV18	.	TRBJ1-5	TGTGCCAGCTCACCATCATCGGGAGGGGTGAATCAGCCCCAGCATTTT	CASSPSSGGVNQPQHF
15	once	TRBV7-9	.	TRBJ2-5	TGTGCCAGCAGCCCCCTGGGGGATTCGGTGGAGACCCAGTACTTC	CASSPLGDSVETQYF
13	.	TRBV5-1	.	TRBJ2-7	TGCGCCATCGACACTTCGAGCTCCTACGAGCAGTACTTC	CAIDTSSSYEQYF
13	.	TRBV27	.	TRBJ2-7	TGTGCCAGCAGTTTACGGGACGGCCGGGAGCAGTACTTC	CASSLRDGREQYF
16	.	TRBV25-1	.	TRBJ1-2	TGTGCCAGCAGTGATTGGAGGGAGACCACTAACTATGGCTACACCTTC	CASSDWRETTNYGYTF
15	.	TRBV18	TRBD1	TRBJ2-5	TGTGCCAGCTCATCCGGGACAGGGCCCCAAGAGACCCAGTACTTC	CASSSGTGPQETQYF
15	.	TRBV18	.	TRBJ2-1	TGTGCCAGCTCACCACCCACTAGTTTGGGCAATGAGCAGTTCTTC	CASSPPTSLGNEQFF
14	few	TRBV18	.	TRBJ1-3	TGTGCCAGTCACGACGGAGCCTCTGGAAACACCATATATTTT	CASHDGASGNTIYF
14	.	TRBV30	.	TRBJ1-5	TGTGCCTACGAAGGGGGAGATGGCAATCAGCCCCAGCATTTT	CAYEGGDGNQPQHF
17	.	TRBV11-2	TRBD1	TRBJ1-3	TGTGCCAGCAGCAGGGACAGCTTATCCATCTCTGGAAACACCATATATTTT	CASSRDSLSISGNTIYF
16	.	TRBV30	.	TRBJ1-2	TGTGCCTGGACCCGAGGGGGGTCCCCCTCGGAGGGTGGCTACACCTTC	CAWTRGGSPSEGGYTF
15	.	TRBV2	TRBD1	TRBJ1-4	TGTGCCAGCAGACAGGGGATTGCAACTAATGAAAAACTGTTTTTT	CASRQGIATNEKLFF
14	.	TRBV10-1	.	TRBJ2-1	TGCGCCAGCAGCGGGACTGGCGTAGGGGGGGAGCAGTTCTTC	CASSGTGVGGEQFF
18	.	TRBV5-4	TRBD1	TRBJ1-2	TGTGCCAGCAGCTCGCGTCCCGGGACAGGGACCGAGGACTATGGCTACACCTTC	CASSSRPGTGTEDYGYTF
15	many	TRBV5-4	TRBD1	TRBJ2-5	TGTGCCAGCAGCCGGGACAGGGGGCCCTTGGTGACCCAGTACTTC	CASSRDRGPLVTQYF
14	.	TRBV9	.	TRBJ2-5	TGTGCCAGCAGCGTAGCGGGATTGGGAGAGACCCAGTACTTC	CASSVAGLGETQYF
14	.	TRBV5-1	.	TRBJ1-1	TGCGCCAGCAGCTTGGACGTAGGGAAGCCAGGAGCTTTCTTT	CASSLDVGKPGAFF
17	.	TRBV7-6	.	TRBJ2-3	TGTGCCAGCAGCTTCTCCCCACTGGGTTTAGGCCTGAATACGCAGTATTTT	CASSFSPLGLGLNTQYF
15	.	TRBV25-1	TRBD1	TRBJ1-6	TGTGCCAGCAGTGAGGGACAGGGTAAAAATTCACCCCTCCACTTT	CASSEGQGKNSPLHF
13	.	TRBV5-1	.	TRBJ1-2	TGCGCCAGCAGGCCCGGTTCTGGGAGTGGCTACACCTTC	CASRPGSGSGYTF
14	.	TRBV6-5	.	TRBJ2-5	TGTGCCAGCAGTTACCCCGGCGCTCAAGAGACCCAGTACTTC	CASSYPGAQETQYF
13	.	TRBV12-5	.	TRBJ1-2	TGTGCTAGTGGTTCCCACGGATCATATGGCTACACCTTC	CASGSHGSYGYTF
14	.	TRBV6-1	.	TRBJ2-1	TGTGCCAGCAGGGTAGCGAACCAGCACAATGAGCAGTTCTTC	CASRVANQHNEQFF
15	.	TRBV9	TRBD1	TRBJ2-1	TGTGCCAGCACCGGACAGGATACCTCCTACAATGAGCAGTTCTTC	CASTGQDTSYNEQFF
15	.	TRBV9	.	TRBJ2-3	TGTGCCAGCAGCGTCAGGGGGAGGGCCCCAGATACGCAGTATTTT	CASSVRGRAPDTQYF
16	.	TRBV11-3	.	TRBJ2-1	TGTGCCAGCCCAGAATCAGGGGGGCCCCTCTGCAATGAGCAGTTCTTC	CASPESGGPLCNEQFF
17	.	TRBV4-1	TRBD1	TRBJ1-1	TGCGCCAGCAGCCCGGGCATGTCCGGACAGGGGGGCACTGAAGCTTTCTTT	CASSPGMSGQGGTEAFF
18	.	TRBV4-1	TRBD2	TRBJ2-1	TGCGCCAGCAGCCAAGGGCTCGGGACTAGCGGTTTCGGAAATGAGCAGTTCTTC	CASSQGLGTSGFGNEQFF
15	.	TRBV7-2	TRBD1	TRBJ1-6	TGTGCCAGCAGCGGCCGACAGGGGAGCAATTCACCCCTCCACTTT	CASSGRQGSNSPLHF
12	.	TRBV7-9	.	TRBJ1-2	TGTGCCAGCAGCTTAGGAGACTATGGCTACACCTTC	CASSLGDYGYTF
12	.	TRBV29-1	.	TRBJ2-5	TGCAGCGTAAAGGACGGTATCGAGACCCAGTACTTC	CSVKDGIETQYF
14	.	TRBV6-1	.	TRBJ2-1	TGTGCCAGCAGTGAAGTAAGTTTAGGCAATGAGCAGTTCTTC	CASSEVSLGNEQFF